The present T cell receptor (beta chain) was sequenced within a study of beta chain features in type 1 diabetes. The ends were cut back, 3 bases at V and 1 base at J, with 12 bases in the middle. The CDR3 contains 15 residues. The germline CDR1 and CDR2 sequences are MDHEN and SYDVKM. Expressed TCRB transcripts were sequenced because the isolated RNA had all been reverse transcribed beforehand. The method was immunoSEQ multiplex PCR; TCRdb's version includes in-frame clones alone and lacks a portion of them. The sample yields a few hundred thousand clones, roughly 15% seen once. The specimen sequenced was naive CD4+ T cells from blood. V usage is TRBV28 and J usage is TRBJ2-5; the D gene is possibly TRBD2 (6 bases). The clonotype comes from a woman aged 18-30 years in good health. The CDR3 nucleotides are TGTGCCAGCAGTTTTGGGGGGAGGCTCCAAGAGACCCAGTACTTC. It codes for CASSFGGRLQETQYF.